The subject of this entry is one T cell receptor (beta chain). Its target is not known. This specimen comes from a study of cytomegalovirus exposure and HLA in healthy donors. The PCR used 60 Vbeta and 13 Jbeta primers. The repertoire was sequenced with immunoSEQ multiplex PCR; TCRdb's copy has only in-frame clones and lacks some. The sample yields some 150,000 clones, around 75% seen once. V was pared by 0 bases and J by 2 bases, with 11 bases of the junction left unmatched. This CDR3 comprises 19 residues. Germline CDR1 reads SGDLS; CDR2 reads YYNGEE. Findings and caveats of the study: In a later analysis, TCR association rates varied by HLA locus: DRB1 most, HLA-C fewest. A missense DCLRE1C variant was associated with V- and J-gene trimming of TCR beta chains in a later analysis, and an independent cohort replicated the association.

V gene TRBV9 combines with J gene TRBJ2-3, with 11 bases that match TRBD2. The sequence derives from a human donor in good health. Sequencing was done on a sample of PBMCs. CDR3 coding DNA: TGTGCCAGCAGCGTAGGACCCGGGGGACTAGCGGCTAACACAGATACGCAGTATTTT. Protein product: CASSVGPGGLAANTDTQYF.